One and the same sample provided the 3 T cell receptor beta chains below, sequenced in a study of shared clonotypes between healthy human individuals. Libraries were prepared by immunoSEQ multiplex PCR; TCRdb keeps only in-frame clonotypes and omits some of them. Here the sample spans under 1,100,000 clones, around 75% being singletons. Sequenced: memory CD4+ T cells sorted from blood. The subset denotes: CD45RA-negative fraction. These receptors were obtained from a young man in good health.

This clone appeared a single time. The chain has TRBV5-4 and TRBJ1-1; TRBD1 agrees at 8 bases. Germline loops: CDR1 SGHNT, CDR2 YYREEE (reference sequence). Losses at the gene ends were 0 bases for V and 0 bases for J; bases not matched to a gene: 4. This CDR3 is 16 amino acids long. The CDR3 reads CASSLGQGSLNTEAFF. Here the CDR3 DNA reads TGTGCCAGCAGCTTGGGACAGGGGTCTTTGAACACTGAAGCTTTCTTT. Complete variable domain (other parts from reference TRBV5-4 and TRBJ1-1): ETGVTQSPTHLIKTRGQQVTLRCSSQSGHNTVSWYQQALGQGPQFIFQYYREEENGRGNFPPRFSGLQFPNYSSELNVNALELDDSALYLCASSLGQGSLNTEAFFGQGTRLTVV.

The chain employs TRBV11-3 and TRBJ2-1; D might be TRBD2 (6 bases). CDR1 SGHNT and CDR2 YENEEA come from the germline V gene. The CDR3 totals 14 residues. With 5 bases removed from V and 3 bases from J, the gap between germline ends came to 11 bases. CDR3 protein: CASSREEGYNEQFF. In DNA, the CDR3 is TGTGCCAGCAGCAGAGAGGAGGGCTACAATGAGCAGTTCTTC.

The chain couples TRBV5-4 to TRBJ1-1; the D gene is possibly TRBD1 (6 bases). Between the trimmed V and J ends, which lost 0 bases and 4 bases, there was a span of 16 bases. This CDR3 is built from 16 residues. The V gene's germline CDR1 is SGHNT and CDR2 YYREEE (reference sequence). The CDR3 protein is CASSLDSRGGGTEAFF. CDR3 bases: TGTGCCAGCAGCTTGGATTCCAGGGGAGGGGGCACTGAAGCTTTCTTT.